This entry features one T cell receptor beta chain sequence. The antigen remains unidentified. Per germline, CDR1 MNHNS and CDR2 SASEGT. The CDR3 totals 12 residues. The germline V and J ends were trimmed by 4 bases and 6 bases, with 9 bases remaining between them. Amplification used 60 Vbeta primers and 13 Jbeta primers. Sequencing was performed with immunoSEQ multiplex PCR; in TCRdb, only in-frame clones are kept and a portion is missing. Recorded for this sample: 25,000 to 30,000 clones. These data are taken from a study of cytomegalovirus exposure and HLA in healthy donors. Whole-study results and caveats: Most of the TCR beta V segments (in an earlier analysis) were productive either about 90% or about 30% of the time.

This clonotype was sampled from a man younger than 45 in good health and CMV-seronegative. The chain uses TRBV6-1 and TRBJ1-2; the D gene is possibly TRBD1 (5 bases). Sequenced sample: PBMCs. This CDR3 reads CASSGRADGYTF. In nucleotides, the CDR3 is TGTGCCAGCAGTGGCAGGGCGGATGGCTACACCTTC.